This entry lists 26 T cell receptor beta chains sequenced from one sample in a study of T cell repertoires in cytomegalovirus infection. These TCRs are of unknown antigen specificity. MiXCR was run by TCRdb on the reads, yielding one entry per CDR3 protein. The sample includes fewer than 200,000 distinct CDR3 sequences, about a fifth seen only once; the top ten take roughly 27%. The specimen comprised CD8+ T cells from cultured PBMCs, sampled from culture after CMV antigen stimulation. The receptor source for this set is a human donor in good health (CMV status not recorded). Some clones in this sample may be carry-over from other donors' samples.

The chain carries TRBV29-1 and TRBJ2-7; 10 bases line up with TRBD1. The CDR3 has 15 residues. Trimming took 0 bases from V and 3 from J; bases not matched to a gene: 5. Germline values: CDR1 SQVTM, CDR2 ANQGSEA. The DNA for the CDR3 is TGCAGCGTTGAAGATGGGACAGGGGAGAACTACGAGCAGTACTTC. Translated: CSVEDGTGENYEQYF.

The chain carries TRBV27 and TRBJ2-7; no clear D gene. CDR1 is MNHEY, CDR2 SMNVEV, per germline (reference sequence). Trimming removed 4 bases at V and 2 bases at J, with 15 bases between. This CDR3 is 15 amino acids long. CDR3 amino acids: CASSSPFDGTYEQYF. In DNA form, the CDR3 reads TGTGCCAGCAGTTCTCCCTTTGACGGTACCTACGAGCAGTACTTC.

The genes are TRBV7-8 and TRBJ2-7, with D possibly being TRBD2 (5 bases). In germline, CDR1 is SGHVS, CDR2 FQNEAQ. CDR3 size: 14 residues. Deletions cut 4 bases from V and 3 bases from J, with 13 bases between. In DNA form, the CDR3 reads TGTGCCAGCAGCTCGGGCGAGGGATACTACGAGCAGTACTTC. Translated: CASSSGEGYYEQYF.

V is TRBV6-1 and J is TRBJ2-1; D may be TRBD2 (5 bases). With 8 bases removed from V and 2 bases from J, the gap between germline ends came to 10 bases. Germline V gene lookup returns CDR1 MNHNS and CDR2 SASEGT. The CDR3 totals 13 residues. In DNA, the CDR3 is TGTGCCAGCGGAGACGGGACCTACAATGAGCAGTTCTTC. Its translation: CASGDGTYNEQFF.

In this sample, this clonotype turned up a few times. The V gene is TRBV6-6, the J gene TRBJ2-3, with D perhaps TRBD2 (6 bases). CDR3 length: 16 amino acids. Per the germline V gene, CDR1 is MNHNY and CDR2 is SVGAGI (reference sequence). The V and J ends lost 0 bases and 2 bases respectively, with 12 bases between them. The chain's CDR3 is CASSYSMGGNTDTQYF. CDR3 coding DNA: TGTGCCAGCAGTTACTCGATGGGGGGAAACACAGATACGCAGTATTTT.

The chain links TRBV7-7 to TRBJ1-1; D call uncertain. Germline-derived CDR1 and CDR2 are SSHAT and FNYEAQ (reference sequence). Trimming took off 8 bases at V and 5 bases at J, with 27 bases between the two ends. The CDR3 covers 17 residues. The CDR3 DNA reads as TGTGCCAGCCTCCCTCTCAGAACCGGGGTACTGGGGACTGAAGCTTTCTTT. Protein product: CASLPLRTGVLGTEAFF.

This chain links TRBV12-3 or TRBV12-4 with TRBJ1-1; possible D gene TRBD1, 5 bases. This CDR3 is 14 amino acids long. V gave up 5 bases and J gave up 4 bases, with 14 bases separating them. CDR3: CASSVDSGGTEAFF. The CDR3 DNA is TGTGCCAGCAGTGTGGACTCGGGGGGCACTGAAGCTTTCTTT.

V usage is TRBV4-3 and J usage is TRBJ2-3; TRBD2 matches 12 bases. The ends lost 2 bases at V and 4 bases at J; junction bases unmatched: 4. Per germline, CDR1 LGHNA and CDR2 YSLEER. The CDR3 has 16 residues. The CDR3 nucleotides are TGCGCCAGCAGCCAAACCGGGACTAGCGGGTCAGATACGCAGTATTTT. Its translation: CASSQTGTSGSDTQYF.

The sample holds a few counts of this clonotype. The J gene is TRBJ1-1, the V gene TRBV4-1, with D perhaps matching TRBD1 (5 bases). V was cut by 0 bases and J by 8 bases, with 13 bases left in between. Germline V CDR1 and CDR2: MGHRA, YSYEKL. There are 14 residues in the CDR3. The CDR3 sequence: CASSQDRVGFEAFF. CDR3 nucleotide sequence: TGCGCCAGCAGCCAAGACAGGGTGGGATTCGAAGCTTTCTTT.

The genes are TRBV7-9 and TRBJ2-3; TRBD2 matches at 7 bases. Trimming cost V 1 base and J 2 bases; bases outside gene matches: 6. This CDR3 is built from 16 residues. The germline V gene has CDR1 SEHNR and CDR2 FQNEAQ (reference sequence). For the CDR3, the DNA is TGTGCCAGCAGCTTAGGGGCGGGGGAGGCCACAGATACGCAGTATTTT. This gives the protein CASSLGAGEATDTQYF. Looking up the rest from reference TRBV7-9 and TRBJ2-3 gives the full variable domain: DTGVSQNPRHKITKRGQNVTFRCDPISEHNRLYWYRQTLGQGPEFLTYFQNEAQLEKSRLLSDRFSAERPKGSFSTLEIQRTEQGDSAMYLCASSLGAGEATDTQYFGPGTRLTVL.

The CDR3 nucleotides are TGTGCCAGCACCGAAGGGTGGACAAAACGAAGGGAGCAGTACTTC. This encodes CASTEGWTKRREQYF. This rearrangement joins TRBV6-1 to TRBJ2-7; a possible D gene is TRBD1 (5 bases). Trimming cost V 7 bases and J 7 bases, with 23 bases left between them. The CDR3 consists of 15 residues. Looked up from germline, CDR1 is MNHNS and CDR2 is SASEGT.

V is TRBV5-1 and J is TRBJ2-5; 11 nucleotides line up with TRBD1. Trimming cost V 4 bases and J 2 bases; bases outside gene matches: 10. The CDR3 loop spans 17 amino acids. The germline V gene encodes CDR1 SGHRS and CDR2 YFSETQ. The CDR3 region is CASSGRDRGTLQETQYF. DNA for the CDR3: TGCGCCAGCAGCGGGAGGGACAGGGGGACGCTACAAGAGACCCAGTACTTC.

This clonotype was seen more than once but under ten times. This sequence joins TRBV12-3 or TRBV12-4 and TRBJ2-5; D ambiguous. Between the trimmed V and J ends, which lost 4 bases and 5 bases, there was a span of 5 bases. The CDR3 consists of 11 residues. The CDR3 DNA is TGTGCCAGCAGTTCCGCTGAGACCCAGTACTTC. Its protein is CASSSAETQYF.

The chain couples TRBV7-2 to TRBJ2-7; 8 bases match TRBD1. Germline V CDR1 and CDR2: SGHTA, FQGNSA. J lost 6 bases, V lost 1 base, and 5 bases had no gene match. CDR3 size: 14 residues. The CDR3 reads CASSLVSDRVEQYF. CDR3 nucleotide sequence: TGTGCCAGCAGCTTAGTCTCGGACAGGGTCGAGCAGTACTTC.

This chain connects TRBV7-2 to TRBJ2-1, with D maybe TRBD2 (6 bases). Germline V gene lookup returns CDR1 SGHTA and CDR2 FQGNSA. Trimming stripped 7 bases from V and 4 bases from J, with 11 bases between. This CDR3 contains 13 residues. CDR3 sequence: CASTLARYNEQFF. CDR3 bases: TGTGCCAGCACCCTAGCGCGGTACAATGAGCAGTTCTTC.

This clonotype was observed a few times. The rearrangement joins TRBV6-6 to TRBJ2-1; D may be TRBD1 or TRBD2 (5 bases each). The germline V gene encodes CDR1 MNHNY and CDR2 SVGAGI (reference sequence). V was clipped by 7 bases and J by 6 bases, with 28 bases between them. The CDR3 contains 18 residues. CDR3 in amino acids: CASNPFGDPGTIINEQFF. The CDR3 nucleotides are TGTGCCAGCAACCCCTTCGGGGATCCGGGGACGATTATCAATGAGCAGTTCTTC.

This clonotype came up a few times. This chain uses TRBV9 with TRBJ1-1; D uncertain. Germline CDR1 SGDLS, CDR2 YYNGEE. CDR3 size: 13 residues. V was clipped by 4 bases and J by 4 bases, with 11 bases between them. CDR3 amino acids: CASSPPRGTEAFF. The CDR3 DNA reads TGTGCCAGCAGCCCCCCGCGGGGCACTGAAGCTTTCTTT.

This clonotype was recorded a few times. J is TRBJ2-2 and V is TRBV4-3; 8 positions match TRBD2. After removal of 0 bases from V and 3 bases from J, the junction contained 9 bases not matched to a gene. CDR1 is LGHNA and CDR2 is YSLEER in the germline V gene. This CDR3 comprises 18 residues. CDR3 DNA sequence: TGCGCCAGCAGCCAAGATGCGGGAGGCCAGGGACACACCGGGGAGCTGTTTTTT. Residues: CASSQDAGGQGHTGELFF.

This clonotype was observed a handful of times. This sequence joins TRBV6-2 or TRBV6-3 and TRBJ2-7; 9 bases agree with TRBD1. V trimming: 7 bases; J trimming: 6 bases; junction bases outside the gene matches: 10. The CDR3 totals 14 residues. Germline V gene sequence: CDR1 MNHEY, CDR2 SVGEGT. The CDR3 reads CASTVTGGLSEQYF. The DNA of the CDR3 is TGTGCCAGCACCGTCACAGGGGGCCTGAGCGAGCAGTACTTC.

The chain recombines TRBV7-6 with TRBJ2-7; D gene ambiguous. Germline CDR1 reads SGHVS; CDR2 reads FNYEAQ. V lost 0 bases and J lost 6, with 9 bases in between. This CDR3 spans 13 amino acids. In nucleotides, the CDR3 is TGTGCCAGCAGCTTAGCGGACCTTTTCGAGCAGTACTTC. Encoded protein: CASSLADLFEQYF.

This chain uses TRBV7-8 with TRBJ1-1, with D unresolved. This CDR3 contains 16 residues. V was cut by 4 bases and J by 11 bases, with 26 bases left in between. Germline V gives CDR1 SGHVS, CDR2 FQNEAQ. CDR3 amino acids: CASSSGVETGFDLAFF. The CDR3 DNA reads TGTGCCAGCAGCTCCGGTGTGGAGACTGGTTTTGATCTGGCTTTCTTT.

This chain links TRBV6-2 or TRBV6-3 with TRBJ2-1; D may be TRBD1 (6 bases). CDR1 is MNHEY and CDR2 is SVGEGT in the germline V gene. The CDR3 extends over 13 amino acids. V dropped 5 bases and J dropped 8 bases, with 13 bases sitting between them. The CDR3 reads CASSEQGTHEQFF. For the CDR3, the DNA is TGTGCCAGCAGTGAACAGGGAACCCATGAGCAGTTCTTC.

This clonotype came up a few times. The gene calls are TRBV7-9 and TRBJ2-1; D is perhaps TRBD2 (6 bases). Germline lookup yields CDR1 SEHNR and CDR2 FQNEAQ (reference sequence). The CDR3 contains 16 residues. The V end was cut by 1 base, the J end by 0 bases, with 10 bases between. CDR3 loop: CASSLERASSYNEQFF. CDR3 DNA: TGTGCCAGCAGCTTAGAGCGGGCTAGCTCCTACAATGAGCAGTTCTTC.

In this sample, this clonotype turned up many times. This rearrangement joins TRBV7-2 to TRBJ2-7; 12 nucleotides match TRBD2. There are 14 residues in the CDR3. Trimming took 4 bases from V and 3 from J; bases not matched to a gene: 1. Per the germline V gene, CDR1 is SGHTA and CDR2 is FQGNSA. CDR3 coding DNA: TGTGCCAGCAGCTCGGGACTAGCGGGCTACGAGCAGTACTTC. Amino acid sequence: CASSSGLAGYEQYF.

The CDR3: CASSLVVRNQPQHF. The CDR3, as DNA: TGTGCCAGCAGCTTAGTAGTGCGCAATCAGCCCCAGCATTTT. J is TRBJ1-5 and V is TRBV7-8; D unclear. The germline V gene has CDR1 SGHVS and CDR2 FQNEAQ. The germline V and J ends were trimmed by 1 base and 2 bases, with 6 bases remaining between them. CDR3 length equals 14 residues.

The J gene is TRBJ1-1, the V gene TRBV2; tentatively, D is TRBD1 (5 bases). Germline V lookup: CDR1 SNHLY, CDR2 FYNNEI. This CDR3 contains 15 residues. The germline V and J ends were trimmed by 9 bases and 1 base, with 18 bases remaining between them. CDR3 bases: TGTGCCAGGGCGGAGTACGGGACGAGGAACACTGAAGCTTTCTTT. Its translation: CARAEYGTRNTEAFF.